The 2 T cell receptor beta chains below were found in one sample sequenced in a study of regulatory T cells in long-lasting Graves disease. Combining iRepertoire HTBI primers with Arm-PCR of CDR3 regions, the authors built TCR beta libraries. From the multiplex PCR reads, TCRdb called clonotypes with MiXCR, one entry per CDR3 protein. The sample has fewer than 450,000 distinct CDR3 sequences, about 20% seen once. Stated time point: persistent/refractory GD, antithyroid drugs over 5 years with positive TRAb. The TCR library was made from RNA extracted from PBMCs. The material was peripheral blood mononuclear cells (PBMCs), obtained when the disease was refractory, from a patient treated with antithyroid drugs. Receptor source: a female donor with Graves disease.

The V gene is TRBV5-1, the J gene TRBJ1-1; 7 bases are a match to TRBD1. The CDR3 has 13 residues. The germline CDR1 and CDR2 sequences are SGHRS and YFSETQ. V shed 7 bases and J 3 bases; nucleotides not matched to a gene: 6. CDR3 DNA: TGCGCCAGCTCCGGACAGGCCGACACTGAAGCTTTCTTT. Its protein product is CASSGQADTEAFF.

The count of this clonotype is one. This chain connects TRBV20-1 to TRBJ1-5; 8 nucleotides match TRBD1. The J segment lost 7 bases and the V segment lost 3 bases, leaving 11 bases of the junction unmatched. The CDR3 sequence is 15 residues long. CDR1 is DFQATT, CDR2 SNEGSKA, per germline (reference sequence). As DNA, the CDR3 is TGCAGTGCTAGCCCCATGCAGGGGGCGCGGCAGCCCCAGCATTTT. Its protein product is CSASPMQGARQPQHF.